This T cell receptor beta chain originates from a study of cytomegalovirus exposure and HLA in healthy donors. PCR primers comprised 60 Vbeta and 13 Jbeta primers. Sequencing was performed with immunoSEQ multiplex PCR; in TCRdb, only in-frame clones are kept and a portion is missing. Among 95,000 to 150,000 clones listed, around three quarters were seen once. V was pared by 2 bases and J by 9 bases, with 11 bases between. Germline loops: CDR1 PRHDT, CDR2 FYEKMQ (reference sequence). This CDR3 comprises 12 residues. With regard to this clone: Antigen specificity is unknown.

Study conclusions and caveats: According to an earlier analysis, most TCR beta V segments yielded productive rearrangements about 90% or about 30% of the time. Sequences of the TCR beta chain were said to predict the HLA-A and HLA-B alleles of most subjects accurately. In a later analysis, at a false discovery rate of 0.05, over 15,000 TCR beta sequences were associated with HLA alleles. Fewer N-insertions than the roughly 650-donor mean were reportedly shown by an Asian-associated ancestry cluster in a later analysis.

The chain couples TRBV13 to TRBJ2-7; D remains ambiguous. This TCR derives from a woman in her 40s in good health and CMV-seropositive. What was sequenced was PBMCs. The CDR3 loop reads CASSLSKTGQYF. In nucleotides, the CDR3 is TGTGCCAGCAGCTTATCAAAAACTGGGCAGTACTTC.